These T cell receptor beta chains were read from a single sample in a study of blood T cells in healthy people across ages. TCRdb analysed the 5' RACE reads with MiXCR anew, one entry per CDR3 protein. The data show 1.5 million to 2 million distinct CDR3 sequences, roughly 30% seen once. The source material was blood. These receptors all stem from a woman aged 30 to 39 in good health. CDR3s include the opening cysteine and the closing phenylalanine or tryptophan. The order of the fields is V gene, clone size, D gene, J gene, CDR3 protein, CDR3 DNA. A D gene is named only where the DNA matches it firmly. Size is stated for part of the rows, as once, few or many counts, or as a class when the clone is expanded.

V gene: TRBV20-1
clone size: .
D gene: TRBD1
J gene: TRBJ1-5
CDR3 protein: CSARAGTQGNQPQHF
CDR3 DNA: TGCAGTGCTAGAGCCGGCACACAGGGGAATCAGCCCCAGCATTTT

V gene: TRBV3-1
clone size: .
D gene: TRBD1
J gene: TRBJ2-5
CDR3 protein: CASSLFATGGEETQYF
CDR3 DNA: TGTGCCAGCAGCCTTTTCGCCACAGGGGGCGAGGAGACCCAGTACTTC

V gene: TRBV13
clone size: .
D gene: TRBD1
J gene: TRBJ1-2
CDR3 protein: CASSLLYGQVYGYTF
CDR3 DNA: TGTGCCAGCAGCCTATTATATGGACAGGTCTATGGCTACACCTTC

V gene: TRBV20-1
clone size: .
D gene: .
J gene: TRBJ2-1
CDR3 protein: CSARLATPTDYNEQFF
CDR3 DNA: TGCAGTGCTAGGCTAGCTACTCCCACCGACTACAATGAGCAGTTCTTC

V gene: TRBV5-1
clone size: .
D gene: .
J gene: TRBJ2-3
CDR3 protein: CASSLLNRYRGTDTQYF
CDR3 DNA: TGCGCCAGCAGCTTGTTGAATAGGTATCGGGGCACAGATACGCAGTATTTT

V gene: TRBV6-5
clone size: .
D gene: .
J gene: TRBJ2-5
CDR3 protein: CASSAGGHRAQYF
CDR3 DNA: TGTGCCAGCAGCGCGGGCGGGCATAGAGCCCAGTACTTC

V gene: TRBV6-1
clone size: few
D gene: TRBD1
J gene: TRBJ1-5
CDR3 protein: CASAGTAYSNQPQHF
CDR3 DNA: TGTGCCAGCGCCGGGACAGCGTATAGCAATCAGCCCCAGCATTTT

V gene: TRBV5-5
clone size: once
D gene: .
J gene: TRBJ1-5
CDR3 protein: CTSSLDAGTQPQHF
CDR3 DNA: TGTACCAGCAGCTTGGATGCAGGGACCCAGCCCCAGCATTTT

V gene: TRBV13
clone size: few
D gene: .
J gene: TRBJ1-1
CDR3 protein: CASSLGGARTAFF
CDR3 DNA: TGTGCCAGCAGCCTGGGGGGGGCAAGGACGGCTTTCTTT

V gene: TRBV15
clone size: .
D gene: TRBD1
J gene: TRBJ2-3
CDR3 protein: CATSRDGTATDMQYF
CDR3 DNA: TGTGCCACCAGCAGAGATGGGACAGCCACAGATATGCAGTATTTT

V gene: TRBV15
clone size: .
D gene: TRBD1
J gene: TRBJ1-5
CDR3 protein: CATSGGRGQGVQPQHF
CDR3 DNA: TGTGCCACCAGCGGTGGGAGAGGACAGGGGGTTCAGCCCCAGCATTTT

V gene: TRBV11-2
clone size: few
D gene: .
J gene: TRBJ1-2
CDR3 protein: CASSLWGRDSGYTF
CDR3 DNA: TGTGCCAGCAGCTTATGGGGCAGGGATAGTGGCTACACCTTC

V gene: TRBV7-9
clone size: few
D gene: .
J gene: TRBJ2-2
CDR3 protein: CASMQNLMGGELFF
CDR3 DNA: TGTGCCAGCATGCAAAACCTAATGGGCGGGGAGCTGTTTTTT

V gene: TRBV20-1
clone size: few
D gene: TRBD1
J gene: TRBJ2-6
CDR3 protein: CSTPAGGQTGANVPTF
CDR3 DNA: TGCAGTACACCGGCAGGGGGCCAGACTGGGGCCAACGTCCCGACTTTC

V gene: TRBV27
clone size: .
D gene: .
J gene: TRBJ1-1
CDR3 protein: CASSLGTNAEAFF
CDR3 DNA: TGTGCCAGCTCGCTCGGGACAAACGCTGAAGCTTTCTTT

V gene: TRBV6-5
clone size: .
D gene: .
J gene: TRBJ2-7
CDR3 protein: CASSYRDVGSYEQYF
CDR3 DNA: TGTGCCAGCAGTTACCGGGACGTAGGATCCTACGAGCAGTACTTC

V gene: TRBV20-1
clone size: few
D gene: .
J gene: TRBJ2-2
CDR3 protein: CSARDSGNGGELFF
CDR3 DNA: TGCAGTGCTAGAGATTCGGGGAACGGCGGGGAGCTGTTTTTT

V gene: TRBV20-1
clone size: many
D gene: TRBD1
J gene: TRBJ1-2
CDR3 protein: CSARDQDRPNYGYTF
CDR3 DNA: TGCAGTGCTAGAGATCAGGACAGGCCAAACTATGGCTACACCTTC

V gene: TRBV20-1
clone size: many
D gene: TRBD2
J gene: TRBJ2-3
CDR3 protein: CSAGADTQYF
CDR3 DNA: TGCAGCGCGGGAGCAGATACGCAGTATTTT

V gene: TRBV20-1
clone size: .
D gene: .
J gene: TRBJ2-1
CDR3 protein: CSAPFRAFRLSYNEQFF
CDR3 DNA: TGCAGTGCTCCTTTTAGGGCATTCAGACTCTCCTACAATGAGCAGTTCTTC

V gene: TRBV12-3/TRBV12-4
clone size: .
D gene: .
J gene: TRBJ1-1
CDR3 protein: CATHGRGSRAFF
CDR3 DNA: TGTGCCACCCACGGCCGGGGGAGTAGAGCTTTCTTT

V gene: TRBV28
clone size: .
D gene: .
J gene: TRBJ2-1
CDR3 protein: CASSRRRGDYNEQFF
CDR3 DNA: TGTGCCAGCAGCCGTAGGCGAGGGGACTACAATGAGCAGTTCTTC

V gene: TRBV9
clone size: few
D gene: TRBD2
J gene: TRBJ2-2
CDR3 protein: CASSKRTSVGELFF
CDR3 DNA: TGTGCCAGCAGCAAACGGACTAGCGTCGGGGAGCTGTTTTTT

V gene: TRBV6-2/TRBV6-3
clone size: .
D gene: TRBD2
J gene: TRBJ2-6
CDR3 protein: CASSYSRGGVLTF
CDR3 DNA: TGTGCCAGCAGTTACTCGCGGGGGGGCGTCCTGACTTTC

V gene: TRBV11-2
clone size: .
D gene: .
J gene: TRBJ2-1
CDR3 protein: CASSSSEVGHNEQFF
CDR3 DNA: TGTGCCAGCAGCTCATCAGAGGTAGGACACAATGAGCAGTTCTTC

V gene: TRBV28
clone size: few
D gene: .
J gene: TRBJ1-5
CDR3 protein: CASRPVGSTGSNQPQHF
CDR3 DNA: TGTGCCAGCAGGCCGGTAGGAAGCACAGGGAGCAATCAGCCCCAGCATTTT

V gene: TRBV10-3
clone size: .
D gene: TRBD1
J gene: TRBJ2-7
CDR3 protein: CAVKDRDHEQYF
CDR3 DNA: TGTGCCGTCAAGGACAGGGACCACGAGCAGTACTTC

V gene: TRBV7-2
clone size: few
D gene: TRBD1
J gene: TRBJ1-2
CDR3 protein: CASSPPGQGASGYTF
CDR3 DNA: TGTGCCAGCAGCCCTCCGGGACAGGGGGCCAGTGGCTACACCTTC

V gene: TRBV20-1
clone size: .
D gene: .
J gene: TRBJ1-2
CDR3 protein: CSARDVMAGSYGDTF
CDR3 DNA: TGCAGTGCTAGAGATGTTATGGCAGGGTCCTATGGCGACACCTTC

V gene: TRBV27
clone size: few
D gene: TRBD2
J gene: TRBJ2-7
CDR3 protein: CASSFSPLTSGPYEQYF
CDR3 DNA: TGTGCCAGCAGTTTTTCCCCCCTCACTAGCGGGCCCTACGAGCAGTACTTC

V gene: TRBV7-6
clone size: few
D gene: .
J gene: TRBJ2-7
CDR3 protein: CASSSDRGSGAHEQYF
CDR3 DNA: TGTGCCAGCAGCTCCGACCGGGGGTCAGGGGCCCACGAGCAGTACTTC

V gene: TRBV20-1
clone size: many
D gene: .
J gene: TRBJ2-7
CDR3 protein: CSARDLAGAYEQYF
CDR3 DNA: TGCAGTGCTAGAGATTTGGCAGGAGCCTACGAGCAGTACTTC

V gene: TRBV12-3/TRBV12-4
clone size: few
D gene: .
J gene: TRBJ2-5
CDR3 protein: CASSSGAVYQETQYF
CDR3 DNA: TGTGCCAGCAGCTCCGGGGCGGTGTACCAAGAGACCCAGTACTTC

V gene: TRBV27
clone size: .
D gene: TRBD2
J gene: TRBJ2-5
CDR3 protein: CASSPSPSGQETQYF
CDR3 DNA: TGTGCCAGCAGCCCCTCTCCTAGCGGCCAAGAGACCCAGTACTTC

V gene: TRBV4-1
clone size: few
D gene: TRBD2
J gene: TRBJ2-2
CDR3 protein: CASSQERLALRELFF
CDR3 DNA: TGCGCCAGCAGCCAAGAAAGACTAGCTCTCCGGGAGCTGTTTTTT

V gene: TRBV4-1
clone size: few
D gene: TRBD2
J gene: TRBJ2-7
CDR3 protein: CASSDLRGVTYEQYF
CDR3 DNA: TGCGCCAGCAGTGACCTGCGGGGGGTTACCTACGAGCAGTACTTC

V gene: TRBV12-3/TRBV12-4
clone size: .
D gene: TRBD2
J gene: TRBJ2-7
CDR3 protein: CASSPCLAGGEFCEQYF
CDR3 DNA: TGTGCCAGCAGCCCCTGTCTGGCCGGGGGGGAGTTTTGCGAGCAGTACTTC

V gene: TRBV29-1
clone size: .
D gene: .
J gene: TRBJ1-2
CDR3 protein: CSDRAGDYGHTF
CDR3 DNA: TGCAGCGACAGGGCTGGCGACTATGGCCACACCTTC

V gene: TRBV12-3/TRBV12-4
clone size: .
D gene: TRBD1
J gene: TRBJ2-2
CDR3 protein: CASRDRVGSTGELFF
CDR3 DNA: TGTGCCAGCAGGGACAGGGTTGGATCCACCGGGGAGCTGTTTTTT

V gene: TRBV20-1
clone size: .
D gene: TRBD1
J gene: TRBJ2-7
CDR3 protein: CSAKPGQRGNEQYF
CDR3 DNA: TGCAGTGCCAAACCGGGACAGCGTGGGAACGAGCAGTACTTC

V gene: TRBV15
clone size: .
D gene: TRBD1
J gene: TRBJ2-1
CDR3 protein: CATSREGTGRNEQFF
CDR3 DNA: TGTGCCACCAGCAGAGAAGGGACAGGGAGGAATGAGCAGTTCTTC

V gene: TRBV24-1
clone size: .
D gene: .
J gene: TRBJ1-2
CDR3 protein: CATSDPLRGFPIYTF
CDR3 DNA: TGTGCCACCAGTGACCCTTTGCGGGGGTTTCCCATCTACACCTTC

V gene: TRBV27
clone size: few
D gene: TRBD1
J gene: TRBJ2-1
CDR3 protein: CASTDRGFLLGYNEQFF
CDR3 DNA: TGTGCCAGCACCGACAGGGGGTTTTTATTGGGTTACAATGAGCAGTTCTTC

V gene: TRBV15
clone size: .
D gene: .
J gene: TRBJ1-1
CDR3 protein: CATSPRGGRDTEAFF
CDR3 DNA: TGTGCCACCAGCCCGAGGGGGGGGCGAGATACTGAAGCTTTCTTT

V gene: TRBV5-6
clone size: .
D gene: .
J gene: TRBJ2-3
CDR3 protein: CASSLGKTFGGGDTQYF
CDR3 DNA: TGTGCCAGCAGCTTGGGGAAGACATTTGGAGGCGGGGATACGCAGTATTTT

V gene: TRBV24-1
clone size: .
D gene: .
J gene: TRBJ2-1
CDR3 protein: CATSVGSDNEQFF
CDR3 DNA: TGTGCCACCAGTGTTGGTAGCGACAATGAGCAGTTCTTC

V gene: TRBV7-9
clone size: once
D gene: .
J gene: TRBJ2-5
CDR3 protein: CASNSETLGGLETQYF
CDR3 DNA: TGTGCCAGCAACTCTGAGACATTGGGGGGCTTGGAGACCCAGTACTTC

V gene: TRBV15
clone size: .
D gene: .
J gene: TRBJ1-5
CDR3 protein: CASPPQAINQPQHF
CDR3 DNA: TGTGCCTCCCCTCCGCAGGCAATAAATCAGCCCCAGCATTTT

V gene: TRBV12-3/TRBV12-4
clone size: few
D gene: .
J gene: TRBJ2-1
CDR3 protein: CASSLFSFEQFF
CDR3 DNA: TGTGCCAGCAGTTTGTTTAGTTTTGAGCAGTTCTTC

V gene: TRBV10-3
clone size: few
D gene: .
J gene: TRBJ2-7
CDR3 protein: CAISEDREQYF
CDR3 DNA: TGTGCCATCAGTGAGGACAGGGAGCAGTACTTC

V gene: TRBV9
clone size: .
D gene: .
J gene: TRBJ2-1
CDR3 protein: CASSVDPRPYNEQFF
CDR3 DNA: TGTGCCAGCAGCGTAGACCCGAGGCCGTACAATGAGCAGTTCTTC

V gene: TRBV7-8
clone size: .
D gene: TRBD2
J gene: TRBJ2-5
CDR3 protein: CASSLTWSGGLQETQYF
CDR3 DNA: TGTGCCAGCAGCTTAACGTGGAGCGGGGGGCTTCAAGAGACCCAGTACTTC

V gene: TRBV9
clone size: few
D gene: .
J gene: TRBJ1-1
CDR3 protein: CTSSVEQGYTEAFF
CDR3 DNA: TGTACCAGCAGCGTAGAGCAGGGATACACTGAAGCTTTCTTT